Below are 30 T cell receptor beta chains sequenced from a single sample in a study of T cells in Graves' hyperthyroidism and ophthalmopathy. TCR beta CDR3 sequences were amplified from RNA transcripts. HTBI primers were the set used in a first-round RT-PCR of the TCR CDR3. Each CDR3 protein gets one entry after TCRdb re-called the multiplex PCR reads with MiXCR. The sample consists of roughly 840,000 distinct CDR3 sequences, 38% of them appearing once. Sample: blood. The receptors come from a man aged 18 to 35 with Graves' hyperthyroidism.

This clonotype has at least ten counts. The rearrangement joins TRBV9 to TRBJ1-5; D not resolved. The CDR3 spans 15 residues. CDR1 and CDR2 (germline): SGDLS, YYNGEE. Trimming took off 1 base at V and 0 bases at J, with 8 bases between the two ends. CDR3 protein: CASSVSGNSNQPQHF. For the CDR3, the DNA is TGTGCCAGCAGCGTATCCGGGAATAGCAATCAGCCCCAGCATTTT.

This clonotype was seen a handful of times. The chain recombines TRBV12-3 or TRBV12-4 with TRBJ1-2; D perhaps matches TRBD1 (6 bases). The CDR3 has 14 amino acids. V was trimmed by 6 bases and J by 2 bases, leaving 13 bases between them. The CDR3, as DNA: TGTGCCAGCAGGCTGGGGGCGCCGAACTATGGCTACACCTTC. It yields the protein CASRLGAPNYGYTF.

About this clonotype: Since a much larger clone is just one base distant, this may be a read error. The conserved closing phenylalanine or tryptophan is absent in this CDR3, likely reflecting a read error. The chain uses TRBV19 and TRBJ1-1; possibly TRBD1 for D (6 bases). Trimming pared 7 bases from V and 5 bases from J, leaving 14 bases between. The CDR3 consists of 13 residues. CDR1 is LNHDA, CDR2 SQIVND, per germline (reference sequence). As DNA, the CDR3 is TGTGCCAGTATACGGGGGGCAGGGACTGAAGCTTTCCTT. This gives the protein CASIRGAGTEAFL.

The chain's CDR3 is CASSLEPLSGTEAFF. For the CDR3, the DNA is TGCGCCAGCAGCTTGGAGCCCCTCTCCGGGACAGAAGCTTTCTTT. This chain links TRBV5-1 with TRBJ1-1, with D maybe TRBD1 (6 bases). CDR1 and CDR2 (germline): SGHRS, YFSETQ. V shed 0 bases and J shed 8 bases, with 17 bases lying between them. The CDR3 loop spans 15 amino acids.

This chain uses TRBV24-1 with TRBJ1-1; D is ambiguous. Germline V gene sequence: CDR1 KGHDR, CDR2 SFDVKD. Trimming left V 2 bases short and J 1 base short, with 7 bases between. This CDR3 has 14 amino acids. CDR3 sequence (DNA): TGTGCCACCAGTGATTCCAGCCCGAACACTGAAGCTTTCTTT. This encodes CATSDSSPNTEAFF.

This clonotype was seen at least ten times. The J gene is TRBJ2-7, the V gene TRBV15; D tentatively reads TRBD1 or TRBD2 (6 bases each). Germline V lookup: CDR1 LNHNV, CDR2 YYDKDF (reference sequence). There are 15 residues in the CDR3. V gave up 1 base and J gave up 6 bases, with 16 bases separating them. In nucleotides, the CDR3 is TGTGCCACCAGCAGAGTTGGAGGGGGGCTGGCCGAGCAGTACTTC. Encoded protein: CATSRVGGGLAEQYF.

This clonotype was picked up a small number of times. The chain carries TRBV3-1 and TRBJ1-2; maybe TRBD1 (5 bases). The V end lost 6 bases, the J end lost 5 bases, and 10 bases lay between the germline ends. The CDR3 length is 12 residues. The germline V gene encodes CDR1 LGHDT and CDR2 YNNKEL (reference sequence). The CDR3 loop reads CASRRTGYGYTF. The CDR3 nucleotides are TGTGCCAGCAGACGCACAGGATATGGCTACACCTTC. Variable domain in full (rest from reference TRBV3-1 and TRBJ1-2): DTAVSQTPKYLVTQMGNDKSIKCEQNLGHDTMYWYKQDSKKFLKIMFSYNNKELIINETVPNRFSPKSPDKAHLNLHINSLELGDSAVYFCASRRTGYGYTFGSGTRLTVV.

This clonotype was detected only a few times. The chain uses TRBV5-4 and TRBJ1-1; D is possibly TRBD1 (5 bases). This CDR3 is 15 amino acids long. Per the germline V gene, CDR1 is SGHNT and CDR2 is YYREEE (reference sequence). Trimming stripped 4 bases from V and 0 bases from J, with 13 bases between. CDR3 sequence (DNA): TGTGCCAGCAGCGAAGGACAAACGATGAACACTGAAGCTTTCTTT. Its protein is CASSEGQTMNTEAFF.

This clonotype occurred many times. This rearrangement joins TRBV29-1 to TRBJ2-5, with 7 bases that match TRBD1. From germline, CDR1 is SQVTM and CDR2 ANQGSEA. Trimming removed 3 bases from V and 5 bases from J; junction bases left unmatched: 3. This CDR3 spans 12 amino acids. Written as DNA, the CDR3 is TGCAGCGTTGACGAGGGGGCGGAGACCCAGTACTTC. This encodes CSVDEGAETQYF.

On this clonotype itself: A much larger clone differs by one base, so this may be a read error. The rearrangement links TRBV7-2 to TRBJ1-5, with no clear D. The CDR3 length is 14 residues. V was pared by 1 base and J by 6 bases, with 10 bases between. Germline V CDR1 and CDR2: SGHTA, FQGNSA. The CDR3: CASSLDDDLQPQHF. The CDR3 DNA reads as TGTGCCAGCAGCTTAGATGATGACCTTCAGCCCCAGCATTTT.

The V gene is TRBV5-1, the J gene TRBJ2-2; the D gene could be TRBD1 or TRBD2 (5 bases each). The germline V gene has CDR1 SGHRS and CDR2 YFSETQ. V lost 2 bases to trimming and J lost 6 bases, with 11 bases between them. The CDR3 has 14 residues. CDR3 amino acids: CASSFRLGAGELFF. The CDR3 nucleotides are TGCGCCAGCAGCTTCCGGTTGGGGGCCGGGGAGCTGTTTTTT. Supplemented by reference TRBV5-1 and TRBJ2-2, the full variable domain reads KAGVTQTPRYLIKTRGQQVTLSCSPISGHRSVSWYQQTPGQGLQFLFEYFSETQRNKGNFPGRFSGRQFSNSRSEMNVSTLELGDSALYLCASSFRLGAGELFFGEGSRLTVL.

This clonotype was seen a few times. The CDR3: CASTQPGLNTEAFF. DNA of the CDR3: TGCGCCAGCACTCAACCGGGACTGAACACTGAAGCTTTCTTT. This chain links TRBV5-1 with TRBJ1-1; possibly TRBD1 for D (5 bases). Trimming took off 6 bases at V and 0 bases at J, with 12 bases between the two ends. The length of the CDR3 is 14 residues. Germline CDR1 is SGHRS and CDR2 is YFSETQ.

The chain links TRBV19 to TRBJ1-1; D perhaps matches TRBD1 (5 bases). V lost 5 bases and J 4 bases, leaving 14 bases between the germline ends. Germline-derived CDR1 and CDR2 are LNHDA and SQIVND (reference sequence). The CDR3 consists of 14 residues. The CDR3 DNA reads as TGTGCCAGTAGTCCCCAGGGACGGCCCACTGAAGCTTTCTTT. Residues: CASSPQGRPTEAFF.

The genes are TRBV5-4 and TRBJ1-1; D perhaps matches TRBD1 (6 bases). V lost 4 bases to trimming and J lost 3 bases, with 16 bases between them. The CDR3 sequence is 15 residues long. The V gene's germline CDR1 is SGHNT and CDR2 YYREEE (reference sequence). The CDR3 is CASSLQTGGDTEAFF. CDR3 in DNA: TGTGCCAGCAGCCTTCAGACAGGTGGGGACACTGAAGCTTTCTTT.

This clonotype was seen a handful of times. The V call is TRBV6-1, the J call TRBJ2-7; 7 nucleotides match TRBD1. Germline values: CDR1 MNHNS, CDR2 SASEGT. Trimming removed 10 bases from V and 4 bases from J; junction bases left unmatched: 4. The CDR3 has 11 amino acids. In nucleotides, the CDR3 is TGTGCCACTACAGGGGTTTACGAGCAGTACTTC. It specifies CATTGVYEQYF.

The rearrangement uses TRBV24-1 and TRBJ1-2; TRBD1 is a possible D gene (6 bases). The length of the CDR3 is 14 residues. V was trimmed by 3 bases and J by 6 bases, leaving 13 bases between them. Germline loops: CDR1 KGHDR, CDR2 SFDVKD. CDR3 amino acids: CATSDLQGSDGYTF. The DNA for the CDR3 is TGTGCCACCAGTGATCTACAGGGTAGTGATGGCTACACCTTC.

This clonotype was seen at least ten times. This chain links TRBV29-1 with TRBJ1-1, with 9 nucleotides matching TRBD1. This CDR3 has 17 residues. Germline-derived CDR1 and CDR2 are SQVTM and ANQGSEA. The V and J ends lost 6 bases and 1 base, in that order; junction bases with no gene match: 15. Here the CDR3 DNA reads TGCAGCGTGCCCCGATTCGAACAGGGGGCGGCGAACACTGAAGCTTTCTTT. Residues: CSVPRFEQGAANTEAFF.

Worth noting for this clonotype: Just one base apart from a much larger clone, this may be a read error. The chain uses TRBV19 and TRBJ1-5, with 7 bases that match TRBD1. Germline V gene data show CDR1 as LNHDA and CDR2 as SQIVND (reference sequence). Trimming cost V 10 bases and J 11 bases; bases outside gene matches: 11. The CDR3 contains 12 residues. CDR3 in DNA: TGTGCCACCTTAGGGGGGGGACAGTCCCAGCATTTT. Translating gives CATLGGGQSQHF.

This clonotype was recorded at least ten times. The chain is built from TRBV20-1 and TRBJ1-1; no firm D call. V was trimmed by 0 bases and J by 0 bases, leaving 11 bases between them. Germline loops: CDR1 DFQATT, CDR2 SNEGSKA (reference sequence). The CDR3 length is 15 residues. The CDR3 spells CSARDHGYLNTEAFF. The CDR3 nucleotides read TGCAGTGCTAGAGATCATGGTTACTTGAACACTGAAGCTTTCTTT.

This clonotype was seen a few times. The chain links TRBV7-9 to TRBJ1-1, with D maybe TRBD1 (5 bases). From germline, CDR1 is SEHNR and CDR2 FQNEAQ (reference sequence). The CDR3 is 14 amino acids. V was clipped by 3 bases and J by 4 bases, with 12 bases between them. The CDR3 region is CASSLIAGSTEAFF. In DNA form, the CDR3 reads TGTGCCAGCAGCTTGATTGCAGGGAGCACTGAAGCTTTCTTT. Full variable domain (rest looked up from reference TRBV7-9 and TRBJ1-1): DTGVSQNPRHKITKRGQNVTFRCDPISEHNRLYWYRQTLGQGPEFLTYFQNEAQLEKSRLLSDRFSAERPKGSFSTLEIQRTEQGDSAMYLCASSLIAGSTEAFFGQGTRLTVV.

The chain joins TRBV6-5 to TRBJ1-1, with no clear D. CDR3 length: 12 amino acids. The ends were cut back, 6 bases at V and 7 bases at J, with 12 bases in the middle. Germline loops: CDR1 MNHEY, CDR2 SVGAGI. CDR3 coding DNA: TGTGCCAGCAGGCCAAGAGACGGTGAAGCTTTCTTT. Translated, it gives CASRPRDGEAFF.

The chain employs TRBV12-3 or TRBV12-4 and TRBJ1-3; D may be TRBD1 (6 bases). V lost 1 base and J 0 bases, leaving 13 bases between the germline ends. The CDR3 contains 17 residues. The CDR3 nucleotides are TGTGCCAGCAGTTTAGAGGGTTGGGGGCTCTCTGGAAACACCATATATTTT. This codes for CASSLEGWGLSGNTIYF.

J is TRBJ1-4 and V is TRBV7-2; D is unresolved. The CDR3 has 15 amino acids. Trimming cost V 1 base and J 8 bases, with 14 bases left between them. The germline gives CDR1 SGHTA, CDR2 FQGNSA. Here the CDR3 DNA reads TGTGCCAGCAGCTTAGTGGAGGGATTGAGCGAAAAACTGTTTTTT. Encoded protein: CASSLVEGLSEKLFF.

The chain has TRBV20-1 and TRBJ2-2, with 11 nucleotides matching TRBD2. The germline V gene has CDR1 DFQATT and CDR2 SNEGSKA (reference sequence). The CDR3 is 16 residues long. V was pared by 6 bases and J by 3 bases, with 9 bases of the junction left unmatched. The CDR3, as DNA: TGCAGTGCAGGGACGGGACTAGCGGAACACACCGGGGAGCTGTTTTTT. Translated: CSAGTGLAEHTGELFF.

Turning to this clonotype: The limits of the CDR3 on the DNA are not certain, so only TCRdb's listed CDR3 is given. The chain combines TRBV11-1 with TRBJ2-2; the table's D call TRBD1 went unverified against the DNA. Germline V gene lookup returns CDR1 SGHAT and CDR2 FQDESV (reference sequence). Both ends counted, the CDR3 spans 14 residues. The CDR3: CASRPQGLTGSCFF.

The chain uses TRBV20-1 and TRBJ1-1; tentatively, D is TRBD1 (6 bases). Per germline, CDR1 DFQATT and CDR2 SNEGSKA (reference sequence). The CDR3 is made up of 14 amino acids. V was pared by 3 bases and J by 0 bases, with 11 bases between. CDR3 loop: CSARVGDMNTEAFF. The CDR3 bases are TGCAGTGCTAGGGTGGGGGACATGAACACTGAAGCTTTCTTT.

This clonotype was observed many times. V gene TRBV7-8 combines with J gene TRBJ1-5; D might be TRBD1 (6 bases). The V gene's germline CDR1 is SGHVS and CDR2 FQNEAQ. The CDR3 loop spans 16 amino acids. Trimming shortened V by 2 bases and J by 6 bases, and 17 bases separated the two germline ends. Here the CDR3 reads CASSLNGPGVRQPQHF. CDR3 DNA sequence: TGTGCCAGCAGCTTAAATGGACCAGGGGTTCGTCAGCCCCAGCATTTT.

This clonotype turned up a few times. The chain couples TRBV5-1 to TRBJ2-7; 9 nucleotides agree with TRBD1. Trimming cost V 3 bases and J 7 bases; bases outside gene matches: 11. This CDR3 is built from 15 residues. The germline V gene has CDR1 SGHRS and CDR2 YFSETQ. The CDR3 is CASSSGDRAYLEQYF. For the CDR3, the DNA is TGCGCCAGCAGCTCGGGGGACAGGGCTTATCTGGAGCAGTACTTC.

This chain connects TRBV20-1 to TRBJ2-7, with TRBD2 identical over 8 bases. CDR3 length equals 15 residues. Germline V gene lookup returns CDR1 DFQATT and CDR2 SNEGSKA (reference sequence). V dropped 4 bases and J dropped 2; count of bases not matched to a gene: 10. The CDR3 here is CSATGLAENTYEQYF. The CDR3 DNA follows: TGCAGTGCTACCGGACTAGCCGAAAACACCTACGAGCAGTACTTC.

This clonotype was detected a few times. The rearrangement links TRBV10-2 to TRBJ2-7, with D possibly called TRBD1 or TRBD2 (5 bases each). CDR3 size: 14 residues. V was pared by 3 bases and J by 5 bases, with 14 bases between. The V gene's germline CDR1 is WSHSY and CDR2 SAAADI. The CDR3 sequence is CASSEEGPFHEQYF. DNA of the CDR3: TGCGCCAGCAGTGAAGAGGGGCCGTTCCACGAGCAGTACTTC.